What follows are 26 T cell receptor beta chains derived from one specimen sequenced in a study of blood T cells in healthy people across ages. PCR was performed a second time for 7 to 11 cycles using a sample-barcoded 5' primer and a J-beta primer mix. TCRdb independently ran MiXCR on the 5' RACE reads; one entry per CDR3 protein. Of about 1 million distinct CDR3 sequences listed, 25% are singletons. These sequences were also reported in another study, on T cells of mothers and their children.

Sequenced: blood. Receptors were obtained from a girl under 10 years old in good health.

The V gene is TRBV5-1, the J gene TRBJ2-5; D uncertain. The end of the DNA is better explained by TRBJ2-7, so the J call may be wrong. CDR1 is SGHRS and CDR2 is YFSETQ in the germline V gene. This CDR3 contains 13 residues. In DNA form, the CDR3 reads TGCGCCAGCAGCTTTGACCCACCGGGCGAGCAGTACTTC. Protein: CASSFDPPGEQYF.

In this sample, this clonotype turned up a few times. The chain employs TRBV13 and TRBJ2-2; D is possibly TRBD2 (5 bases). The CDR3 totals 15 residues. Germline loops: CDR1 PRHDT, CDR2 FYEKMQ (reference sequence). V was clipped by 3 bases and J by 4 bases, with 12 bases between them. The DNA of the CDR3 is TGTGCCAGCAGCTTGCGGGCTTTGGGCACCGGGGAGCTGTTTTTT. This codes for CASSLRALGTGELFF.

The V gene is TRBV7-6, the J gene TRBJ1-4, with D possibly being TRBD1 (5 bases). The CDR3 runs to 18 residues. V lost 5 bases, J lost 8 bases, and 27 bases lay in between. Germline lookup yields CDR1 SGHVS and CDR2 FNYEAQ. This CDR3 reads CASSPPPTGRGVREKLFF. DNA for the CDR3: TGTGCCAGCAGCCCACCACCCACCGGACGGGGGGTGAGGGAAAAACTGTTTTTT.

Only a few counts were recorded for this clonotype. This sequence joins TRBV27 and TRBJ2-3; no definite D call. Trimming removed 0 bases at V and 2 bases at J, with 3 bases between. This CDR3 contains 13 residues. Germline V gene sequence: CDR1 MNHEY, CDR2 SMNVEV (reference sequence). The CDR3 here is CASSLSFTDTQYF. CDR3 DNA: TGTGCCAGCAGTTTATCTTTCACAGATACGCAGTATTTT.

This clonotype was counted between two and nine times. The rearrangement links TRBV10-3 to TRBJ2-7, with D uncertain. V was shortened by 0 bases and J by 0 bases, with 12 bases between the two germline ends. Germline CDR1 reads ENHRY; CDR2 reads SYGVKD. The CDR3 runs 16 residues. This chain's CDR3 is CAISESYSRSSYEQYF. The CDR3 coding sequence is TGTGCCATCAGTGAGTCGTACTCCCGATCCTCCTACGAGCAGTACTTC.

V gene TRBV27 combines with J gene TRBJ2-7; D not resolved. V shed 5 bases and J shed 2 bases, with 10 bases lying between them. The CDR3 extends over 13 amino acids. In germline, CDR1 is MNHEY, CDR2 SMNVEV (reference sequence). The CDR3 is CASSRAAPYEQYF. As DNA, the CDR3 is TGTGCCAGCAGTCGCGCAGCCCCCTACGAGCAGTACTTC.

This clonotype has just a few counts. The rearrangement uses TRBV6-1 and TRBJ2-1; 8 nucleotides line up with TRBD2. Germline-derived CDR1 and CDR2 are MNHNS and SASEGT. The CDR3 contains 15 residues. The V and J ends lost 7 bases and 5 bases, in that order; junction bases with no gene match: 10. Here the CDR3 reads CASTSWREANNEQFF. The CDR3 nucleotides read TGTGCCAGCACGAGTTGGCGGGAGGCCAACAATGAGCAGTTCTTC.

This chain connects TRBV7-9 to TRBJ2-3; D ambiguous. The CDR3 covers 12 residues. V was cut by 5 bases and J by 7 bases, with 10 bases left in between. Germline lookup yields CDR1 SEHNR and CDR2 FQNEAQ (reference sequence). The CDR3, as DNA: TGTGCCAGCAGCCCGAACCTTTATACGCAGTATTTT. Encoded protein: CASSPNLYTQYF. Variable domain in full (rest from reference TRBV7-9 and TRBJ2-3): DTGVSQNPRHKITKRGQNVTFRCDPISEHNRLYWYRQTLGQGPEFLTYFQNEAQLEKSRLLSDRFSAERPKGSFSTLEIQRTEQGDSAMYLCASSPNLYTQYFGPGTRLTVL.

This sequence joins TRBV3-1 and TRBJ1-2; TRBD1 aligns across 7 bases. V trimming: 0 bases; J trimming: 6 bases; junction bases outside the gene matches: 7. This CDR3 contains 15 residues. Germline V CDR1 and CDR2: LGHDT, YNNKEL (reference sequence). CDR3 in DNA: TGTGCCAGCAGCCAAGATCCTCGACAGGGAGATGGCTACACCTTC. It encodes CASSQDPRQGDGYTF.

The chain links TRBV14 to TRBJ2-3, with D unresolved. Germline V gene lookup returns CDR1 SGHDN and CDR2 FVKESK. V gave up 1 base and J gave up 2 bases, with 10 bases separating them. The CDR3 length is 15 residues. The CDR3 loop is CASSQVGQTTDTQYF. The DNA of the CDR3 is TGTGCCAGCAGCCAAGTGGGTCAGACCACAGATACGCAGTATTTT.

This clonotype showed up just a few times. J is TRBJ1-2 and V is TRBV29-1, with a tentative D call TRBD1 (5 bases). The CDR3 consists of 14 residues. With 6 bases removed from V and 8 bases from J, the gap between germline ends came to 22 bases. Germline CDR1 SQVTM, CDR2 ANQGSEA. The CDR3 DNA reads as TGCAGCGTGGATGAGGGGTTTGGGTTTGGAGGCTACACCTTC. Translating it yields CSVDEGFGFGGYTF.

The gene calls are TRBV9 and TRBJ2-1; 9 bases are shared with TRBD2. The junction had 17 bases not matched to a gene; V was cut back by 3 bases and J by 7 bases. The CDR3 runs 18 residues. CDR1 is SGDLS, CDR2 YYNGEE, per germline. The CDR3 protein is CASSARGGELAGWNEQFF. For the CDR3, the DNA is TGTGCCAGCAGCGCTCGGGGTGGGGAACTAGCGGGTTGGAATGAGCAGTTCTTC.

CDR3 nucleotide sequence: TGTGCCAGCAGCTTAGTCAACCCTGGAGCCCCCATCCACGAGCAGTACTTC. Translation gives CASSLVNPGAPIHEQYF. The rearrangement uses TRBV7-8 and TRBJ2-5, with D hard to call. The end of the DNA fits TRBJ2-7 better, so the J call may be wrong. CDR3 length: 17 residues. Germline V lookup: CDR1 SGHVS, CDR2 FQNEAQ.

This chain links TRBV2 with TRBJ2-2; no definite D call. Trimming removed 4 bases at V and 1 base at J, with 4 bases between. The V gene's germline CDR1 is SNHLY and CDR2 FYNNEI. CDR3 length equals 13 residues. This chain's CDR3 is CASSAQNTGELFF. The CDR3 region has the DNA TGTGCCAGCAGTGCCCAGAACACCGGGGAGCTGTTTTTT.

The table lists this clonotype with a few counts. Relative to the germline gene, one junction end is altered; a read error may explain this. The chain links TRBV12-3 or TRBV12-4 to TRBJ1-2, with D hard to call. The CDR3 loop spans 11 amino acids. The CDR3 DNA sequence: TGTGGCAGCGAAAAGGACTATGGCTACACCTTC. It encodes CGSEKDYGYTF.

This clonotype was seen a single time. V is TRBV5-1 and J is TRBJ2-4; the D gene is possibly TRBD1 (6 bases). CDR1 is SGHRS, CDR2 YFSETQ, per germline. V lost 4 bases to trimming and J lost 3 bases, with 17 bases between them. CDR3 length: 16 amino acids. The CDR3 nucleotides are TGCGCCAGCAGCAGAACGACAGGCCCGTTCAAAAACATTCAGTACTTC. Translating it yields CASSRTTGPFKNIQYF.

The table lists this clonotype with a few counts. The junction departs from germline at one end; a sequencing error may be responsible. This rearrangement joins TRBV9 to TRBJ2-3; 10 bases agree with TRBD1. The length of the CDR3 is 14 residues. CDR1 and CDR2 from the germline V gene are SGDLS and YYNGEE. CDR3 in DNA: TGTGCCAGCAGCGCGACAGGGGGCGCAGATACGCAGTACTTT. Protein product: CASSATGGADTQYF.

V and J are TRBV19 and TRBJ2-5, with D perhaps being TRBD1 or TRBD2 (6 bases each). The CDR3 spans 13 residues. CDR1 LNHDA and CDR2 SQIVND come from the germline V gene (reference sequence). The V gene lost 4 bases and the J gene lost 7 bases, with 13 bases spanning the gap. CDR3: CASSSPEGGTQYF. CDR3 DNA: TGTGCCAGTAGTAGCCCCGAGGGGGGGACCCAGTACTTC.

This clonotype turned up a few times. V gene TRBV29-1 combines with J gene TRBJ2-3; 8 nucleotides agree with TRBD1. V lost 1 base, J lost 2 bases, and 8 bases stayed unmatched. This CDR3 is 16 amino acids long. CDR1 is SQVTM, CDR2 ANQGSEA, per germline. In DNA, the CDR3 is TGCAGCGTTGAAGCGCCGGGACAGGCCAACACAGATACGCAGTATTTT. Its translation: CSVEAPGQANTDTQYF.

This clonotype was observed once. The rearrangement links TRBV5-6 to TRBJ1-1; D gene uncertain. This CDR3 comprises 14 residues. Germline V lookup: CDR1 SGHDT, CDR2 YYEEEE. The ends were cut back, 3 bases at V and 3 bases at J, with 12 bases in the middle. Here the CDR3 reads CASSYSWEYTEAFF. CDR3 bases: TGTGCCAGCAGCTATAGTTGGGAGTACACTGAAGCTTTCTTT.

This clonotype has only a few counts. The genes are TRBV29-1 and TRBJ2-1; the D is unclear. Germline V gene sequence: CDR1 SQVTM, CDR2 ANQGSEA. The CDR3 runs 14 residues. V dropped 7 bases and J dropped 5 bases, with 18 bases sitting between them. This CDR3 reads CSALMAAKNNEQFF. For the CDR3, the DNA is TGCAGCGCCTTGATGGCGGCTAAAAACAATGAGCAGTTCTTC.

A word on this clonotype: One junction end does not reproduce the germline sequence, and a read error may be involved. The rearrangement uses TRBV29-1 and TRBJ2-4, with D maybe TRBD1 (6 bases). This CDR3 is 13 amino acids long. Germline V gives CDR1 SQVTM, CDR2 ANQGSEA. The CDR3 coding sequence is TGCAGCGTTGGACCGGACAGCCCAAACATTCGGTACTTC. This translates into CSVGPDSPNIRYF.

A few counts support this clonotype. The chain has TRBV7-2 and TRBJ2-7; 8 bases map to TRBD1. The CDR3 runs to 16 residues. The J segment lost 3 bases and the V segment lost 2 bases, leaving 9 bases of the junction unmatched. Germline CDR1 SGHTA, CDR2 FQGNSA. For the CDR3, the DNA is TGTGCCAGCAGCTTAAACCCGGGACAGGTTTACTACGAGCAGTACTTC. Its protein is CASSLNPGQVYYEQYF. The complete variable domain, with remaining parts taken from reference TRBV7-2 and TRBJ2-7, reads GAGVSQSPSNKVTEKGKDVELRCDPISGHTALYWYRQSLGQGLEFLIYFQGNSAPDKSGLPSDRFSAERTGGSVSTLTIQRTQQEDSAVYLCASSLNPGQVYYEQYFGPGTRLTVT.

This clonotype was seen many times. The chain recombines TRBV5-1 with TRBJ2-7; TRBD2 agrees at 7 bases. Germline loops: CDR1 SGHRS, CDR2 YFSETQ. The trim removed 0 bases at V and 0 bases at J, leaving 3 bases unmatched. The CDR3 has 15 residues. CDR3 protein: CASSLGGSTSYEQYF. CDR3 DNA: TGCGCCAGCAGCTTGGGCGGGAGTACCTCCTACGAGCAGTACTTC.

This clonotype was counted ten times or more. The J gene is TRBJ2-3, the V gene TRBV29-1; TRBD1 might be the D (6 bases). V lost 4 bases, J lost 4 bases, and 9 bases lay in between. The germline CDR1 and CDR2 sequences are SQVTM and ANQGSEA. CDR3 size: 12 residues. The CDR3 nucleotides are TGCAGCGTTGTCCCAGGGGCAGATACGCAGTATTTT. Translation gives CSVVPGADTQYF.

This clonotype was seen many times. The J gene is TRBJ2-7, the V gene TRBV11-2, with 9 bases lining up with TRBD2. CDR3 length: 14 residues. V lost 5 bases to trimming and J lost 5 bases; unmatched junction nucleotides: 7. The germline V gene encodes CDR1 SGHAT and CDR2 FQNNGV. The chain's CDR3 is CASSPSGNPNEQYF. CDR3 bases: TGTGCCAGCAGCCCTAGCGGGAACCCCAACGAGCAGTACTTC. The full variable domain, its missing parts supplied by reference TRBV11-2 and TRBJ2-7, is EAGVAQSPRYKIIEKRQSVAFWCNPISGHATLYWYQQILGQGPKLLIQFQNNGVVDDSQLPKDRFSAERLKGVDSTLKIQPAKLEDSAVYLCASSPSGNPNEQYFGPGTRLTVT.